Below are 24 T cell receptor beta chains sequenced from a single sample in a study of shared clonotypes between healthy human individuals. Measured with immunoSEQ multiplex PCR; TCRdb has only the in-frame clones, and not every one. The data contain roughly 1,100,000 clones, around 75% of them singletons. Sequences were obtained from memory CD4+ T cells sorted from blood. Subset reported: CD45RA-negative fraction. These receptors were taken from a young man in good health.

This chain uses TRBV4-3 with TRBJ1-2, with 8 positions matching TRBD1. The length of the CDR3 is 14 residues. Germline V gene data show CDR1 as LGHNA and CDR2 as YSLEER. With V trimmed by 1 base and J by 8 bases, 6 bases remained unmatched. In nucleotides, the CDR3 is TGCGCCAGCAGCCAAGGGGGACAGGAGGAAGGCTACACCTTC. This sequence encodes CASSQGGQEEGYTF.

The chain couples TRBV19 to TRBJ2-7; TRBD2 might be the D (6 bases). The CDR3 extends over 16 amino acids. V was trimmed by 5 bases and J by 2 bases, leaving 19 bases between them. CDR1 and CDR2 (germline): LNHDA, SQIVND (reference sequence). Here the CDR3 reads CASSPPYSGRTYEQYF. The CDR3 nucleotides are TGTGCCAGTAGTCCCCCTTACTCCGGGAGAACCTACGAGCAGTACTTC.

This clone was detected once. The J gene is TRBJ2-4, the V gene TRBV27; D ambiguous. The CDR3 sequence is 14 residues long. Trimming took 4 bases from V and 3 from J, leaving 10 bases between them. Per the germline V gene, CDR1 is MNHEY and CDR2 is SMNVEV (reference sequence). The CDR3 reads CASSSRVGKNIQYF. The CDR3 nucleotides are TGTGCCAGCAGTTCTAGGGTTGGCAAAAACATTCAGTACTTC.

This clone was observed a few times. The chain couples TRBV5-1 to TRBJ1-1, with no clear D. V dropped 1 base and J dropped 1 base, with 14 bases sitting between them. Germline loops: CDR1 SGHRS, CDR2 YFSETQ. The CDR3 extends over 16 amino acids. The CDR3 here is CASSLRVRGSNTEAFF. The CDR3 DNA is TGCGCCAGCAGCTTGAGGGTTCGGGGTTCGAACACTGAAGCTTTCTTT.

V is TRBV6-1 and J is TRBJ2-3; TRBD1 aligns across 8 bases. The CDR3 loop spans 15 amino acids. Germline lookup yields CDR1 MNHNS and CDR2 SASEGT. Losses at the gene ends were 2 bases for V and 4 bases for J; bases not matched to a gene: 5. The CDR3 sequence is CASSEQGATADTQYF. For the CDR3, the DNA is TGTGCCAGCAGTGAACAGGGGGCTACGGCAGATACGCAGTATTTT.

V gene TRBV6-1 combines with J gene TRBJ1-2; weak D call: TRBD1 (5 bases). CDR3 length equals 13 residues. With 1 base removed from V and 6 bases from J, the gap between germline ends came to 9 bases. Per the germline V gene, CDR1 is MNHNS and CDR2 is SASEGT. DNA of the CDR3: TGTGCCAGCAGTGAAGAAGGCAGGGATGGCTACACCTTC. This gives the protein CASSEEGRDGYTF.

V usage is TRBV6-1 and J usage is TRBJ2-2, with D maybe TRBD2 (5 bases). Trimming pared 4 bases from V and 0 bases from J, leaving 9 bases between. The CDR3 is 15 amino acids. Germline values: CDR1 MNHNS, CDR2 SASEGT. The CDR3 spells CASSALGSNTGELFF. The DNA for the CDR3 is TGTGCCAGCAGTGCACTAGGGTCGAACACCGGGGAGCTGTTTTTT.

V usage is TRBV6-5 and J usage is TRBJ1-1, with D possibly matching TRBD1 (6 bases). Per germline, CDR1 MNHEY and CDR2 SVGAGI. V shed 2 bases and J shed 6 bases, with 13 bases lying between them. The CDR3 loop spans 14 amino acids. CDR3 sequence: CASSYINRVPEAFF. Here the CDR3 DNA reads TGTGCCAGCAGTTACATCAACAGGGTTCCTGAAGCTTTCTTT.

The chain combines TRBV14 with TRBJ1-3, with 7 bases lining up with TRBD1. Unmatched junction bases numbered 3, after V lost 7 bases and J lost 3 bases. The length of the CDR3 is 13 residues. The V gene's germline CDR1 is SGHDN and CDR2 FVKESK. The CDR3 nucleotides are TGTGCCAGCAACAGGGGAATTGGAAACACCATATATTTT. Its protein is CASNRGIGNTIYF. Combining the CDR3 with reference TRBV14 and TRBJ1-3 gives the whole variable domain EAGVTQFPSHSVIEKGQTVTLRCDPISGHDNLYWYRRVMGKEIKFLLHFVKESKQDESGMPNNRFLAERTGGTYSTLKVQPAELEDSGVYFCASNRGIGNTIYFGEGSWLTVV.

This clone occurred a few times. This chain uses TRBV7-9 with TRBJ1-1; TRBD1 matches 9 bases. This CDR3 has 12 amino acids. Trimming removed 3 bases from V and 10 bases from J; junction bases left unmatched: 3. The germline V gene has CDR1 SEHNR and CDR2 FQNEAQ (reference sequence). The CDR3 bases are TGTGCCAGCAGCTTCGGACAGGGGAGAGCTTTCTTT. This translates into CASSFGQGRAFF.

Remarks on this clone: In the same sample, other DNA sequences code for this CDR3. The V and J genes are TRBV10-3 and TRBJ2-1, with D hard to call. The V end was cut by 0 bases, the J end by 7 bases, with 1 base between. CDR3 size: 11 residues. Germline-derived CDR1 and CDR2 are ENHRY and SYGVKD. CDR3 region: CAISESNEQFF. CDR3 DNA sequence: TGTGCCATCAGTGAGTCGAATGAGCAGTTCTTC.

CDR3 sequence reads: CASSLGYYQPQHF. The DNA for the CDR3 is TGTGCCAGCAGTTTGGGGTATTATCAGCCCCAGCATTTT. V usage is TRBV28 and J usage is TRBJ1-5, with D hard to call. The CDR3 length is 13 residues. Germline CDR1 and CDR2: MDHEN and SYDVKM. The V and J ends lost 3 bases and 5 bases respectively, with 8 bases between them. The whole variable domain, remainder taken from reference TRBV28 and TRBJ1-5, is DVKVTQSSRYLVKRTGEKVFLECVQDMDHENMFWYRQDPGLGLRLIYFSYDVKMKEKGDIPEGYSVSREKKERFSLILESASTNQTSMYLCASSLGYYQPQHFGDGTRLSIL.

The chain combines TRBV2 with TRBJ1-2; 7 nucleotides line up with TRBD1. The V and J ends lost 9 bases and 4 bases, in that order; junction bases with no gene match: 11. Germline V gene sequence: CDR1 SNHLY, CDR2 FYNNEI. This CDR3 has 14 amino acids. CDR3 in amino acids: CASLTGARGYGYTF. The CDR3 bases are TGTGCCAGTTTAACAGGGGCCCGCGGCTATGGCTACACCTTC. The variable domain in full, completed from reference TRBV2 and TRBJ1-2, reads EPEVTQTPSHQVTQMGQEVILRCVPISNHLYFYWYRQILGQKVEFLVSFYNNEISEKSEIFDDQFSVERPDGSNFTLKIRSTKLEDSAMYFCASLTGARGYGYTFGSGTRLTVV.

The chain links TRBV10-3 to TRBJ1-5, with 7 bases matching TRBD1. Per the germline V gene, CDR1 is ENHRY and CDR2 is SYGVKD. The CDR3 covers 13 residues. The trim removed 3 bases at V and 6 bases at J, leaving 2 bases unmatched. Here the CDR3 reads CAISDDRAQPQHF. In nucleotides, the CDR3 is TGTGCCATCAGTGACGACAGGGCTCAGCCCCAGCATTTT.

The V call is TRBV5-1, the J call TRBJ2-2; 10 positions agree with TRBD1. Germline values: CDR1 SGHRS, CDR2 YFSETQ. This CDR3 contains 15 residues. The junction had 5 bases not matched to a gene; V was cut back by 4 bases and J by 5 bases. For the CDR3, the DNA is TGCGCCAGCAGCCCAGGGACAGGGGCAACCGGGGAGCTGTTTTTT. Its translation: CASSPGTGATGELFF.

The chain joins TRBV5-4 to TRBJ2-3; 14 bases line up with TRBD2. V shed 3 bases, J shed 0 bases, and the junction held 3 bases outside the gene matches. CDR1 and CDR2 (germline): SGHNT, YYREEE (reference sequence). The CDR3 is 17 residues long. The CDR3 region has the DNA TGTGCCAGCAGCTGGGGACTAGCGGGGGTTAGCACAGATACGCAGTATTTT. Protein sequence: CASSWGLAGVSTDTQYF.

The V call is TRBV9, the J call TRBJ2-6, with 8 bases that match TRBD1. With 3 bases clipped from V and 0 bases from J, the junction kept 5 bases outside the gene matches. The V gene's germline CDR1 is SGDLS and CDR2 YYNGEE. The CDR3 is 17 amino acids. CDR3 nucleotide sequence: TGTGCCAGCAGCGGAGGGACAGGAAGCTCTGGGGCCAACGTCCTGACTTTC. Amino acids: CASSGGTGSSGANVLTF. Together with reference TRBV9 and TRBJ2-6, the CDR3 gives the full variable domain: DSGVTQTPKHLITATGQRVTLRCSPRSGDLSVYWYQQSLDQGLQFLIQYYNGEERAKGNILERFSAQQFPDLHSELNLSSLELGDSALYFCASSGGTGSSGANVLTFGAGSRLTVL.

The CDR3 here is CATKRGALDEKLFF. In nucleotides, the CDR3 is TGTGCCACCAAGCGAGGGGCGTTGGATGAAAAACTGTTTTTT. The genes are TRBV27 and TRBJ1-4; tentatively, D is TRBD1 (5 bases). CDR1 is MNHEY and CDR2 is SMNVEV in the germline V gene (reference sequence). The CDR3 totals 14 residues. V lost 10 bases and J lost 6, with 18 bases in between.

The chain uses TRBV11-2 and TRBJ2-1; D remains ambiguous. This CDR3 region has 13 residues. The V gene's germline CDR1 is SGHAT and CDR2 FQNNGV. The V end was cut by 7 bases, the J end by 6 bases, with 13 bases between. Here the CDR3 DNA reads TGTGCCAGCACCCCGAGCTGGGGCAATGAGCAGTTCTTC. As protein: CASTPSWGNEQFF. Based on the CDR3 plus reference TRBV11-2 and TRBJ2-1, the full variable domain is EAGVAQSPRYKIIEKRQSVAFWCNPISGHATLYWYQQILGQGPKLLIQFQNNGVVDDSQLPKDRFSAERLKGVDSTLKIQPAKLEDSAVYLCASTPSWGNEQFFGPGTRLTVL.

Here the CDR3 DNA reads TGTGCCACCAGCAGAGATCTGGCCACCCAGTACTTC. Translation: CATSRDLATQYF. The chain uses TRBV15 and TRBJ2-5; D unclear. The CDR3 has 12 residues. Looked up from germline, CDR1 is LNHNV and CDR2 is YYDKDF (reference sequence). V lost 0 bases, J lost 8 bases, and 7 bases lay in between.

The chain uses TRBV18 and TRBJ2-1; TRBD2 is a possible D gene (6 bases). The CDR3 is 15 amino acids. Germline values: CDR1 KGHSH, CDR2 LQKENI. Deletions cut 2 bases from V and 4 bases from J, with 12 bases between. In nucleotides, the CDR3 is TGTGCCAGCTCACCATCGGGGGATCTTTACAATGAGCAGTTCTTC. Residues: CASSPSGDLYNEQFF. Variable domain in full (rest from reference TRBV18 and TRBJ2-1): NAGVMQNPRHLVRRRGQEARLRCSPMKGHSHVYWYRQLPEEGLKFMVYLQKENIIDESGMPKERFSAEFPKEGPSILRIQQVVRGDSAAYFCASSPSGDLYNEQFFGPGTRLTVL.

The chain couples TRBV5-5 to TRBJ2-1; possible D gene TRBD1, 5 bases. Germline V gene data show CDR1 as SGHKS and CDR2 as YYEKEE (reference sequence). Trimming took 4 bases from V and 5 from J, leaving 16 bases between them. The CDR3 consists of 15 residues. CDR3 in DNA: TGTGCCAGCAGCCAGGGCCCGTCTCAACACAATGAGCAGTTCTTC. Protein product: CASSQGPSQHNEQFF.

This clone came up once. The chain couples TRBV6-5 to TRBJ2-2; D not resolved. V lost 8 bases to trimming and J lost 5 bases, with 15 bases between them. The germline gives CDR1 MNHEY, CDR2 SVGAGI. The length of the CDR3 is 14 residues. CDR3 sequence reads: CASQPGPKTGELFF. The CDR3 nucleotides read TGTGCCAGCCAGCCGGGTCCTAAGACCGGGGAGCTGTTTTTT.

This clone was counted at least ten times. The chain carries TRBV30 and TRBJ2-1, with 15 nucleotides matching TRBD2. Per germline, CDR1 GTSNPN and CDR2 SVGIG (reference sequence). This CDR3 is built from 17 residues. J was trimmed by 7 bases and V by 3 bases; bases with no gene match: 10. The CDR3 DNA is TGTGCCTGGAGCGAGTACGGACTAGCGGGAGGGAGAAATGAGCAGTTCTTC. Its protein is CAWSEYGLAGGRNEQFF.